This T cell receptor (beta chain) was sequenced in a study of post-analysis software for immune sequencing data. Study summary: In terms of disease course, relapsing-remitting, secondary progressive and progressive-relapsing multiple sclerosis were included. The study's findings and limits: Patients used a handful of TRBV segments, including TRBV5-6, TRBV5-1 and TRBV20-1, more often than controls.

CDR1 is LNHNV and CDR2 is YYDKDF in the germline V gene (reference sequence). CDR3 size: 12 residues. V was shortened by 1 base and J by 3 bases, with 4 bases between the two germline ends. This clonotype was observed a few times. Its target is not known. Incorporated into the TCR beta cDNA libraries were unique molecular identifiers, which served to reduce PCR and sequencing biases. Input populations of roughly 1 to 10 million T cells gave rise to approximately 500,000 cDNA molecules. One entry per CDR3 protein results from TCRdb running MiXCR on the PCR reads. This table holds roughly 600,000 distinct CDR3 sequences, around 44% found once.

Sequencing input: blood. The origin of this receptor is a girl aged 5 to 17 with multiple sclerosis. The rearrangement joins TRBV15 to TRBJ2-7; D gene uncertain. CDR3 sequence: CATSRGDYEQYF. CDR3 DNA: TGTGCCACCAGCAGAGGAGACTACGAGCAGTACTTC.